This record covers a single TCR beta chain. Patients got ipilimumab 1 mg/kg beginning 14 to 28 days post-transplant. The sample comes from a study of ipilimumab plus nivolumab after autologous stem cell transplantation. Study in general: Patients received a median of about five ipilimumab and roughly eight nivolumab doses. DLBCL patients had primary refractory or relapsed disease.

The germline V gene encodes CDR1 SGHAT and CDR2 FQNNGV. V was clipped by 5 bases and J by 2 bases, with 13 bases between them. The CDR3 contains 14 residues. The data were produced by immunoSEQ multiplex PCR, yet TCRdb's version contains in-frame clones alone and is incomplete. The data hold roughly 25,000 clones, with 86% observed a single time. This chain uses TRBV11-2 with TRBJ2-7; D might be TRBD1 (5 bases). The sequence came from a male donor with diffuse large B-cell lymphoma. Sequenced material: PBMCs, taken in a trial of ipilimumab plus nivolumab as post-transplant consolidation. The CDR3 sequence: CASSHLTVPYEQYF. CDR3 coding DNA: TGTGCCAGCAGCCACCTGACAGTCCCCTACGAGCAGTACTTC.